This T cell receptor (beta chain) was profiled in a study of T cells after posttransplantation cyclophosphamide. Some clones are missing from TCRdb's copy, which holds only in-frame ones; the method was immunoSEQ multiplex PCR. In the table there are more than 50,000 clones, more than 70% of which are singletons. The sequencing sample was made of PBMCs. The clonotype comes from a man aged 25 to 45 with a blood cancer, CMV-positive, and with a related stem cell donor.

CDR3 nucleotides: TGTGCCTGGAGTGACCTAGCGGAGACCCAGTACTTC. Residues: CAWSDLAETQYF. The chain is built from TRBV30 and TRBJ2-5; perhaps TRBD2 as D (6 bases). V was shortened by 1 base and J by 5 bases, with 8 bases between the two germline ends. The CDR3 extends over 12 amino acids. From germline, CDR1 is GTSNPN and CDR2 SVGIG (reference sequence).